The T cell receptor beta chain described here comes from a study of tumor and adjacent non-tumor tissue in lung cancer. This sample's RNA came from whole unsorted tissue. Three rounds of nested PCR, following a modified ARM-PCR protocol, produced the TCRbeta library. One entry per CDR3 protein results from TCRdb running MiXCR on the multiplex PCR reads. The table records about 200,000 distinct CDR3 sequences, 71% of them present only once. CDR1 is SGHRS, CDR2 YFSETQ, per germline. This CDR3 contains 14 residues. V was pared by 6 bases and J by 1 base, with 13 bases between. This rearrangement joins TRBV5-1 to TRBJ1-1, with D perhaps matching TRBD1 (6 bases). The receptor's source is a man in his sixties with non-small cell lung cancer. Sequences were obtained from lung tumor tissue. CDR3 bases: TGCGCCAGCACCTCGGACAGAGCGAACACTGAAGCTTTCTTT. It encodes CASTSDRANTEAFF.